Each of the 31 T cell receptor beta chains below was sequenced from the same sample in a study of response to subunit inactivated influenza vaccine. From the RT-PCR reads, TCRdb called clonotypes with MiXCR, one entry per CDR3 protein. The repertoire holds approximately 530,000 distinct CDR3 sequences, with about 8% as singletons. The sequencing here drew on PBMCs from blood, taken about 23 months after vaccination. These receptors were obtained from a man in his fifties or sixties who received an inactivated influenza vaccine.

This CDR3 reads CSVLPAGLVETQYF. The CDR3 DNA is TGCAGCGTTCTGCCGGCGGGGTTAGTAGAGACCCAGTACTTC. This rearrangement joins TRBV29-1 to TRBJ2-5, with D tentatively TRBD2 (6 bases). Trimming removed 5 bases from V and 4 bases from J, with 17 bases in between. Germline CDR1 SQVTM, CDR2 ANQGSEA. There are 14 residues in the CDR3.

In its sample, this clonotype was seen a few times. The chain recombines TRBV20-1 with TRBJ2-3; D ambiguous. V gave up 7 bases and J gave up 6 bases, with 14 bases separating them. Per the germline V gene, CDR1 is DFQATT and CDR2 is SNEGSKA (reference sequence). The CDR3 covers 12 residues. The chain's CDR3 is CSVFIAPDTQYF. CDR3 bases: TGCAGTGTATTTATAGCCCCGGATACGCAGTATTTT.

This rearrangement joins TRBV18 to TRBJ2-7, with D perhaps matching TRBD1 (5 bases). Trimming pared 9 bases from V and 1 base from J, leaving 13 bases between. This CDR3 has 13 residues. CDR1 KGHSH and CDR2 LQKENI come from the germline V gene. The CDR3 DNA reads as TGTGCCAGTGGTGGGGCAGCATCCTACGAGCAGTACTTC. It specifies CASGGAASYEQYF.

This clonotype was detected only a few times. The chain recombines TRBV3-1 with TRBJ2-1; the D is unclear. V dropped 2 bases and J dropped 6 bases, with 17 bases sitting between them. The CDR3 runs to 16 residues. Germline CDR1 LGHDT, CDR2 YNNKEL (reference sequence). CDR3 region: CASSQLFSTSTNEQFF. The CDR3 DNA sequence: TGTGCCAGCAGCCAATTATTTAGTACTTCCACCAATGAGCAGTTCTTC.

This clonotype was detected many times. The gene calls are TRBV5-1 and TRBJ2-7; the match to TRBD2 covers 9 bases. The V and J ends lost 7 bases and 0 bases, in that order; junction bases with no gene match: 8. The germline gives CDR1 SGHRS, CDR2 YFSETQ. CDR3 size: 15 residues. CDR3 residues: CASFRDSGSSYEQYF. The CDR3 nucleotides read TGCGCCAGCTTCCGCGATAGCGGGAGCTCCTACGAGCAGTACTTC.

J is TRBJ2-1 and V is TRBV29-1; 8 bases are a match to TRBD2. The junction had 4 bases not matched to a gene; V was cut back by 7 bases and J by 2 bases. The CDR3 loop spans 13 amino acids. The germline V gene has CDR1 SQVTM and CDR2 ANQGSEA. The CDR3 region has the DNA TGCAGCGCAGCGGGGGCAACCTACAATGAGCAGTTCTTC. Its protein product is CSAAGATYNEQFF.

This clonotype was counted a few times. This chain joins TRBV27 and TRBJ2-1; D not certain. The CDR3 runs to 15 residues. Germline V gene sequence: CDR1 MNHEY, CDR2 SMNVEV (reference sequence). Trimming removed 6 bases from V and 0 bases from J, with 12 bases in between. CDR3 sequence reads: CASSPDLSSYNEQFF. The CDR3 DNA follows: TGTGCCAGCAGCCCGGACCTGAGCTCCTACAATGAGCAGTTCTTC.

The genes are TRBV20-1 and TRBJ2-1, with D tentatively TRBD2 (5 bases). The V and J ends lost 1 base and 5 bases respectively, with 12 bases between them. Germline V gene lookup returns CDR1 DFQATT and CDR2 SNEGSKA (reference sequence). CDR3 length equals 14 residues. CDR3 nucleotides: TGCAGTGCTAGAGGATTACTAGGGAACAATGAGCAGTTCTTC. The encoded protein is CSARGLLGNNEQFF.

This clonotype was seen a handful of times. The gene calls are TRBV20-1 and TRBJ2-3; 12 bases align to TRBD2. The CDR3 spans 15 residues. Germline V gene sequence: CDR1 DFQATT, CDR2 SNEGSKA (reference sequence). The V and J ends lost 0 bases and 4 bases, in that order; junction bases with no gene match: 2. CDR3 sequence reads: CSARERLAGADTQYF. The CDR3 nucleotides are TGCAGTGCTAGAGAGAGACTAGCGGGAGCAGATACGCAGTATTTT.

The CDR3 sequence is CASSLVRIGLINEQFF. The CDR3 coding sequence is TGTGCCAGCAGCCTCGTCAGGATCGGATTGATCAATGAGCAGTTCTTC. The rearrangement links TRBV3-1 to TRBJ2-1; D is undetermined. The V and J ends lost 4 bases and 6 bases respectively, with 19 bases between them. In germline, CDR1 is LGHDT, CDR2 YNNKEL (reference sequence). This CDR3 region has 16 residues.

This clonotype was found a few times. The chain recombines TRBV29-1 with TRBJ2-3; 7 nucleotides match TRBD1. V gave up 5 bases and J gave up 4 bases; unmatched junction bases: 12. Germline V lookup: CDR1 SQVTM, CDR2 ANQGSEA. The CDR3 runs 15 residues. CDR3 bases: TGCAGCGTTAAAAAGAGGACAGGTAGCCCAGATACGCAGTATTTT. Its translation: CSVKKRTGSPDTQYF.

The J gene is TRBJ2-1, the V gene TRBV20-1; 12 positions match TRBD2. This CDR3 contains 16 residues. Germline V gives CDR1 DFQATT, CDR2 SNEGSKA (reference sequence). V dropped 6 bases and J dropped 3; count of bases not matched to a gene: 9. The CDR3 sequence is CSALRLAGGVYNEQFF. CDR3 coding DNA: TGCAGTGCCCTGAGGCTAGCGGGAGGGGTCTACAATGAGCAGTTCTTC.

CDR3 in DNA: TGCAGCGGAAACATCGGCACCGGGGAGCTGTTTTTT. This encodes CSGNIGTGELFF. V and J are TRBV29-1 and TRBJ2-2; no clear D. This CDR3 has 12 amino acids. CDR1 SQVTM and CDR2 ANQGSEA come from the germline V gene. Trimming removed 7 bases from V and 4 bases from J, with 10 bases in between.

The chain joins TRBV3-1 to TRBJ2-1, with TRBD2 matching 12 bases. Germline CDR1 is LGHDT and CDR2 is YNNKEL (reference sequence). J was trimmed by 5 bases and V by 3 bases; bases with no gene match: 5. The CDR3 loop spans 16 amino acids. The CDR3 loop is CASSQIRTSGDNEQFF. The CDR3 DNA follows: TGTGCCAGCAGCCAGATCCGGACTAGCGGGGACAATGAGCAGTTCTTC.

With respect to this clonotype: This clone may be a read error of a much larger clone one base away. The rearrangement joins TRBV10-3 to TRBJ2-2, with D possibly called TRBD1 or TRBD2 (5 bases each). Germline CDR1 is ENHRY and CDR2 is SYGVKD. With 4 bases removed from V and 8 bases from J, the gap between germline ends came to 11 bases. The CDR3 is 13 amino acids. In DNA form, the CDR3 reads TGTGCCATCAGTGCAGGGAGTGGAGGGGAGCTGTTTTTT. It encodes CAISAGSGGELFF.

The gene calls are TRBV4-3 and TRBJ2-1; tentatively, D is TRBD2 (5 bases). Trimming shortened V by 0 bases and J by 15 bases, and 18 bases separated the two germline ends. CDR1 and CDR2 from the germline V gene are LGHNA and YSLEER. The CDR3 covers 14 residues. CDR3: CASSQEPTSFRAFF. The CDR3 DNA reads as TGCGCCAGCAGCCAAGAACCTACTAGTTTCCGCGCGTTCTTC.

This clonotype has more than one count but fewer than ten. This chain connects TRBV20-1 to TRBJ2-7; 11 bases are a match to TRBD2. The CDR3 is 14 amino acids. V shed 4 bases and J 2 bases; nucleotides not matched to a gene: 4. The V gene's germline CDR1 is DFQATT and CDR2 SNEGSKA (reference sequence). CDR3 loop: CSATRLAGPYEQYF. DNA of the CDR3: TGCAGTGCTACCCGACTAGCGGGACCCTACGAGCAGTACTTC.

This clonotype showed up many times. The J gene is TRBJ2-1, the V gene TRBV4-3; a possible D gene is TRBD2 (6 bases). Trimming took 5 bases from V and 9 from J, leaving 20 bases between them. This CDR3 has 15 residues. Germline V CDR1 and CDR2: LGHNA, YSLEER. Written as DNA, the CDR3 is TGCGCCAGCAGCAAACGTGGGTCGGGAGCAGGTGAGCAGTTCTTC. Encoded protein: CASSKRGSGAGEQFF.

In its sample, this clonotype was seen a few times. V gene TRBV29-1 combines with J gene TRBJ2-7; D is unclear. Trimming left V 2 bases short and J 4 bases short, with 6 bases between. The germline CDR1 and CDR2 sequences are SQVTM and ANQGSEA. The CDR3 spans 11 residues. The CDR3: CSVEKDYEQYF. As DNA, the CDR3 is TGCAGCGTTGAAAAAGATTACGAGCAGTACTTC.

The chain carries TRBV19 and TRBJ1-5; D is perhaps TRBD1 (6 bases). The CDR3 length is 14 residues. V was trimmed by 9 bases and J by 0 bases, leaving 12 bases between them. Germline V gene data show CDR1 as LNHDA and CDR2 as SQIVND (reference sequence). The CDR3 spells CASRMGASNQPQHF. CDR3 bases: TGTGCCAGCCGCATGGGGGCTAGCAATCAGCCCCAGCATTTT.

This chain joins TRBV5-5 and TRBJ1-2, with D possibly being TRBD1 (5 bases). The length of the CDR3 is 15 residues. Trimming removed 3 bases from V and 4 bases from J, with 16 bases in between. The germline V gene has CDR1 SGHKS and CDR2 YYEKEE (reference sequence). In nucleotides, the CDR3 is TGTGCCAGCAGCTCGGAGCCAGGGACTTTCTATGGCTACACCTTC. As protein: CASSSEPGTFYGYTF.

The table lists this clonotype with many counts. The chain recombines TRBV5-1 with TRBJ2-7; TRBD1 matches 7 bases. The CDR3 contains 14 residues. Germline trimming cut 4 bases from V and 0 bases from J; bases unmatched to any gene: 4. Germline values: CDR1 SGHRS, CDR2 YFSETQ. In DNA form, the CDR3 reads TGCGCCAGCAGCCCCGGGGACAGCTCCTACGAGCAGTACTTC. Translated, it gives CASSPGDSSYEQYF.

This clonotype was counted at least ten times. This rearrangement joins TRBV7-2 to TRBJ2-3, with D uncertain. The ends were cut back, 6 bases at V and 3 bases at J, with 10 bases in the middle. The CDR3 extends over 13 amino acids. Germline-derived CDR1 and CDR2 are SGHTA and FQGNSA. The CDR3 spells CASSLMKTDTQYF. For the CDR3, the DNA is TGTGCCAGCAGTTTAATGAAGACAGATACGCAGTATTTT.

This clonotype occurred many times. The CDR3 DNA reads as TGTGCCAGCAGCTTAGACCTCCGCGGACAGGGTAGGAACAATGAGCAGTTCTTC. Its protein product is CASSLDLRGQGRNNEQFF. The chain carries TRBV11-2 and TRBJ2-1; the match to TRBD1 covers 8 bases. V shed 0 bases and J 5 bases; nucleotides not matched to a gene: 12. Germline lookup yields CDR1 SGHAT and CDR2 FQNNGV. The CDR3 spans 18 residues.

The CDR3 is CASSYSIPGRVETQYF. The DNA of the CDR3 is TGTGCCAGCAGTTACTCAATCCCAGGGAGGGTGGAGACCCAGTACTTC. The rearrangement uses TRBV6-5 and TRBJ2-5, with 7 bases matching TRBD2. From germline, CDR1 is MNHEY and CDR2 SVGAGI. V was pared by 0 bases and J by 5 bases, with 9 bases of the junction left unmatched. The CDR3 is made up of 16 amino acids.

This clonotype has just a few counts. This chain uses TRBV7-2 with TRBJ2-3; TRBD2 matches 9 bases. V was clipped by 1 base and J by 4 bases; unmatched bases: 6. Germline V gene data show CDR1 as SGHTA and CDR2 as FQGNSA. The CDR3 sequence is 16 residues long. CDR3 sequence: CASSLGRGGPADTQYF. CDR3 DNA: TGTGCCAGCAGCTTAGGGCGGGGGGGCCCGGCAGATACGCAGTATTTT.

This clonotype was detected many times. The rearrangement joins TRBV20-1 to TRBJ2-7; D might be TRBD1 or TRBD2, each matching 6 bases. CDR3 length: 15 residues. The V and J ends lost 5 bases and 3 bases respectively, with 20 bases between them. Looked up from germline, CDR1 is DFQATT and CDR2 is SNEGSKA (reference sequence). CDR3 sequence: CSAPLTTGTLYEQYF. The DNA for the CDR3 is TGCAGTGCTCCCCTAACCACAGGGACTCTCTACGAGCAGTACTTC.

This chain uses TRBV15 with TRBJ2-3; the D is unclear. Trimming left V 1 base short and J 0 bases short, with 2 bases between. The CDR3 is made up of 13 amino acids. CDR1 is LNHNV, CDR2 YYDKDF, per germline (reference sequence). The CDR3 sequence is CATSRASTDTQYF. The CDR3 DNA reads TGTGCCACCAGCAGAGCCAGCACAGATACGCAGTATTTT.

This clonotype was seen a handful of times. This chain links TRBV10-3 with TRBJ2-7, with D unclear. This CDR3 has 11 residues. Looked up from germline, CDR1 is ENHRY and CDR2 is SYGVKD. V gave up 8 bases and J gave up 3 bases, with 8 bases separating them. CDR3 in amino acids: CAIGKSYEQYF. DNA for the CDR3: TGTGCCATCGGCAAAAGCTACGAGCAGTACTTC.

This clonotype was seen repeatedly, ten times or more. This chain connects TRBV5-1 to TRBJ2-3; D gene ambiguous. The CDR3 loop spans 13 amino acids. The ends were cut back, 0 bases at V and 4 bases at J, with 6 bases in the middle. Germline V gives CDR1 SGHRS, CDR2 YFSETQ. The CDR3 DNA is TGCGCCAGCAGCTTGGACGGATCAGATACGCAGTATTTT. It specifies CASSLDGSDTQYF.

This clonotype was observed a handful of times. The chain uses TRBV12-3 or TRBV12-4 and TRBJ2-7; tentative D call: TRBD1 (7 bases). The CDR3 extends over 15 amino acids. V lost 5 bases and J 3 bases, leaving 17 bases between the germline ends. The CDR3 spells CASSPGGTAVYEQYF. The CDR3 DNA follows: TGTGCCAGCAGTCCCGGCGGGACAGCAGTCTACGAGCAGTACTTC.